This T cell receptor beta chain emerged from a study of cytomegalovirus exposure and HLA in healthy donors. Study conclusions and caveats: Cytomegalovirus-associated status was assigned to around 160 TCR beta chains. Presence/absence results assume similar sequencing depth per donor, which may not hold.

PCR primers comprised 60 Vbeta and 13 Jbeta primers. The data were produced by immunoSEQ multiplex PCR, yet TCRdb's version contains in-frame clones alone and is incomplete. The sample includes more than 90,000 clones, roughly 68% of them seen just once. Germline V gene sequence: CDR1 LGHNA, CDR2 YSLEER. V dropped 1 base and J dropped 2 bases, with 9 bases sitting between them. The CDR3 length is 14 residues. To note about this clone: No antigen is known for it.

The sequence derives from a woman aged 25 to 39 in good health and CMV-seronegative. Material: PBMCs. The chain joins TRBV4-3 to TRBJ2-7; maybe TRBD1 (6 bases). The CDR3 reads CASSQGTETYEQYF. CDR3 nucleotide sequence: TGCGCCAGCAGCCAAGGGACAGAGACCTACGAGCAGTACTTC.